The T cell receptor beta chain described here comes from a study of PD-L1 blockade in urothelial cancer. Study-level background: At 3 weeks (second dose) and 6 weeks after starting treatment, blood was analyzed. Among blood samples, the median T cell count was around 150,000.

Every PCR received spiked-in synthetic TCR analog templates. Assay used: immunoSEQ multiplex PCR; TCRdb lists only in-frame clones, some missing. This table has 40,000 to 60,000 clones, around 80% appearing once. The CDR3 length is 15 residues. V shed 1 base, J shed 8 bases, and the junction held 4 bases outside the gene matches. The germline V gene encodes CDR1 KGHSH and CDR2 LQKENI. This sample's time point: pretreatment peripheral blood. Sequencing used PBMCs, obtained around atezolizumab (anti-PD-L1) treatment. The J gene is TRBJ1-6, the V gene TRBV18; TRBD1 matches at 8 bases. This clonotype was obtained from a man aged 65 to 79 with urothelial cancer. The DNA for the CDR3 is TGTGCCAGCTCACCACTCGGGACAGGTGATTCACCCCTCCACTTT. This codes for CASSPLGTGDSPLHF.